This is a list of T cell receptor beta chains from one sample in a study of identifying expanded T cells in peripheral blood. Generated by immunoSEQ multiplex PCR, the TCRdb table keeps only in-frame clones and is missing some. The repertoire holds some 95,000 clones, with 88% as singletons. Material: blood. The source of these receptors is a person aged 18 to 70 in good health. CDR3s leave out the opening cysteine and the closing phenylalanine or tryptophan.

V,J,CDR3
TRBV4-2,TRBJ2-1,ASSQEGTSGYNEQF
TRBV10-1,TRBJ1-6,ASSESGVSPLH
TRBV6-6,TRBJ2-2,ASSTPLQNTGELF
TRBV4-2,-,ASSQESGSSYEQY
TRBV7-8,TRBJ1-5,ASSPLPGQGTSNQPQH
TRBV20-1,TRBJ1-2,SASPGGYT
TRBV11-2,TRBJ1-2,ASSFDRGQGYT
TRBV11-1,TRBJ1-6,ASSRQGQPNSPLH
TRBV12-5,TRBJ1-5,ASGSYDRGPGPQH
TRBV5-1,TRBJ2-1,ASSREAGGPYNEQF
TRBV5-1,TRBJ1-2,ASSLAGTTGDNQFYGYT
TRBV11-1,TRBJ2-1,ASSLIGGSDEQF
TRBV4-1,TRBJ2-1,ASSPGLAGGINEQF
TRBV12-5,TRBJ1-5,ASGPPAGGQPQH
TRBV5-6,TRBJ1-6,ASSTPGQSPNSPLH
TRBV19,TRBJ2-7,ASRGQGSTYEQY
TRBV9,TRBJ1-5,ASSVDGQDNQPQH
TRBV6-4,TRBJ2-3,ASSDGWTTTQY